This T cell receptor (beta chain) was recovered during a study of relationships among human T cell subsets (TCRdb year 2010). For context, the study as a whole: The study sequenced eight distinct T cell populations from blood: pan T, CD8 cytotoxic, regulatory, Th1, Th2, naive plus transitional, activated and memory cells.

This clonotype was observed a few times. This receptor's antigen is unknown. No much larger clone is present one base from it, and per-base qualities are unavailable. Starting from positively selected CD4+ cells, anti-CD25 beads were used to select CD4+CD25+ regulatory T cells. Miltenyi superparamagnetic beads coated with subset-specific monoclonal antibodies were used for isolation of the T cell subsets. Peripheral blood was used as the source from which all T cell populations were isolated. Ficoll separation was used to obtain mononuclear cells from whole blood, after which anti-CD14 microbeads were used to deplete monocytes. Isolated cell populations were immediately resuspended in RNAprotect reagent. To prepare the library, multiplex PCR was applied. Sequencing relied on a 454 GS FLX. TCR alpha and beta CDR3 regions were amplified from mRNA by semiquantitative ARM-PCR. ARM-PCR used tagged nested gene-specific primers, after which communal superprimers carried out exponential amplification. Nested primers were removed by exonuclease before the second amplification round on first-round PCR products. The amplicons were sequenced on the 454 platform, a system that can rapidly sequence millions of DNA fragments without cloning bias. A read counted as effective if the read could be mapped to both V and J germline segments. On the authors' methods: IRmap was used to assign reads to germline V, D and J segments, and IRmap relies on pyromap, a Smith-Waterman modification adapted to 454 sequencing errors. To filter D-beta assignments, cutoffs were set at the 99th percentile of the alignment scores obtained from simulated random sequences. CDR3 was defined as the amino acids lying between the conserved V-segment Y[YFLI]C motif and the J-segment [FW]GXGT motif. Repertoire diversity was estimated with a compound Poisson process model previously applied to large-scale EST data. A procedure for detecting cross-contamination was applied so that sample contamination could be argued against as the origin of shared CDR3s. Using fastp at Q25 and MiXCR, TCRdb reprocessed the public reads and kept productive beta chains. All rows with the same CDR3 protein become a single entry with the most common DNA and genes. The V and J calls, along with clone size, are taken from TCRdb and not from the paper's own processing. This sample comprises some 14,000 distinct CDR3 sequences, roughly 60% of them detected only once. Of the sample, roughly 2% falls within the top ten clones.

The CDR3 measures 16 amino acids from cysteine to phenylalanine. CDR3 DNA is the only sequence kept; it has 48 bases, read in frame from the first base. CDR1 and CDR2, per the germline V gene (reference sequence), are MNHEY and SMNVEV. From V the trimming removes 0 bases and from J it removes 7 bases, while the gene matches leave 8 bases of the junction unaccounted for. What the work shows at the level of the full study, not this receptor alone: While more than 50% of CD8+ cytotoxic sequences came from clones with more than 100 reads, the regulatory and Th2 subsets had few clones of that kind. V, D and J usage, CDR3 length and N-nucleotide additions showed no statistically significant differences among the seven subsets. The considerable overlap in CDR3s among Th1, Th2 and regulatory T cells was taken as suggesting that cell fate choices are stochastic. A CD4+CD8+ double-positive population could not be excluded by the bead-based sorting.

The sequence derives from a man aged 35-49 years in good health. Sequenced material: Tregs sorted from blood. This chain is built from TRBV27 and TRBJ2-1; 8 bases in the junction line up with TRBD2. DNA sequence: TGTGCCAGCAGTTTATCGGCAAGCGGGAGTTTGAATGAGCAGTTCTTC. Its coded protein is CASSLSASGSLNEQFF.